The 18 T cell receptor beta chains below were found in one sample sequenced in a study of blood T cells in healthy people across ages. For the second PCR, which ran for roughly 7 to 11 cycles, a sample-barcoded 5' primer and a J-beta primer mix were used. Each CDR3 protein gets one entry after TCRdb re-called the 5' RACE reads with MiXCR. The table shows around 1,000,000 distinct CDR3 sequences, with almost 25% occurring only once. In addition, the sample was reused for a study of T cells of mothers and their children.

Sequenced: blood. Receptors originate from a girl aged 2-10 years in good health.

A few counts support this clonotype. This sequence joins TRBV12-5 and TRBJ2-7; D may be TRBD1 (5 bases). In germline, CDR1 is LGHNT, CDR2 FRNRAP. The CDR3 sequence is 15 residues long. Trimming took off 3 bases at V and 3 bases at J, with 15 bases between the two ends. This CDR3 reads CASGFEPGIVYEQYF. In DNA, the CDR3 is TGTGCTAGTGGTTTCGAGCCAGGGATCGTCTACGAGCAGTACTTC.

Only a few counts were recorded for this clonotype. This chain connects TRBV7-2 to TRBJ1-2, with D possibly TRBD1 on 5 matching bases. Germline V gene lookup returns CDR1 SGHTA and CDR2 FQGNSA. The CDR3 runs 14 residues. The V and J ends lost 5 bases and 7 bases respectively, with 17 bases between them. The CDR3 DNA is TGTGCCAGCAGCCCGGACACTCCTATGGGTGGCTACACCTTC. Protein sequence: CASSPDTPMGGYTF. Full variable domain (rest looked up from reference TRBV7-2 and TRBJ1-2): GAGVSQSPSNKVTEKGKDVELRCDPISGHTALYWYRQSLGQGLEFLIYFQGNSAPDKSGLPSDRFSAERTGGSVSTLTIQRTQQEDSAVYLCASSPDTPMGGYTFGSGTRLTVV.

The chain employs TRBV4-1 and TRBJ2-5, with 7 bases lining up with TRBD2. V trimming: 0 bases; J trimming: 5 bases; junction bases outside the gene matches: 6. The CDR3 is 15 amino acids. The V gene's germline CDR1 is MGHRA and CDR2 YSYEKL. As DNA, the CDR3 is TGCGCCAGCAGCCAAGACCCGAGCGGGAAGGAGACCCAGTACTTC. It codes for CASSQDPSGKETQYF.

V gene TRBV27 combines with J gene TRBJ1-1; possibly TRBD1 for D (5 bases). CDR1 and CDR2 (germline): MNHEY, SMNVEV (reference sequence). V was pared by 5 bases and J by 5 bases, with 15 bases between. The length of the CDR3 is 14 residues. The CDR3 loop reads CASSLPGGETEAFF. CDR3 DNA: TGTGCCAGCAGTCTCCCCGGGGGAGAAACTGAAGCTTTCTTT.

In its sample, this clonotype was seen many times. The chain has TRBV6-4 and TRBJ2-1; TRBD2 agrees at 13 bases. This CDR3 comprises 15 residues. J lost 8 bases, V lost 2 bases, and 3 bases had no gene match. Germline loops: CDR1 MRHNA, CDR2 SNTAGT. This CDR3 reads CASSDTSGGADEQFF. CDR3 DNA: TGTGCCAGCAGTGACACTAGCGGGGGGGCCGATGAGCAGTTCTTC.

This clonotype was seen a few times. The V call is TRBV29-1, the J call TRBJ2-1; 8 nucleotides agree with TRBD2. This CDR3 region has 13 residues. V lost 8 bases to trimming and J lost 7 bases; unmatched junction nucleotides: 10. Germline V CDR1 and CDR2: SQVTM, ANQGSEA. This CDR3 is CSPKTTSGNEQFF. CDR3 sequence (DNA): TGCAGCCCTAAGACAACTAGCGGTAATGAGCAGTTCTTC.

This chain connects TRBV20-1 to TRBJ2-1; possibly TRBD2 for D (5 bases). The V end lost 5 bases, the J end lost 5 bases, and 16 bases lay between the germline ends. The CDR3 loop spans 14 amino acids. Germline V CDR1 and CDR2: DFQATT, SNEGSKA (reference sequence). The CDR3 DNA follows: TGCAGTGCTTTTGGACTTTTAAGGGACAATGAGCAGTTCTTC. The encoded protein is CSAFGLLRDNEQFF.

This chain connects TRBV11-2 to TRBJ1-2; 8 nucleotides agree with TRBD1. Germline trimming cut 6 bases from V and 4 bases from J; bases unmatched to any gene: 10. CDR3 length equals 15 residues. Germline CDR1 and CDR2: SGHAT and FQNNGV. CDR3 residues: CASRDTGTGFYGYTF. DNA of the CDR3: TGTGCCAGCAGGGACACCGGGACAGGATTCTATGGCTACACCTTC.

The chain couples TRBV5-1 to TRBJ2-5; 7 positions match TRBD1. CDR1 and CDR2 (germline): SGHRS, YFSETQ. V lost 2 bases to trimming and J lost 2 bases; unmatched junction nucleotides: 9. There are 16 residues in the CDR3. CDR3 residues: CASSFTGTEEQETQYF. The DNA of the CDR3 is TGCGCCAGCAGCTTCACCGGGACAGAAGAACAAGAGACCCAGTACTTC. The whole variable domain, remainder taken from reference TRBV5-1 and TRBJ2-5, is KAGVTQTPRYLIKTRGQQVTLSCSPISGHRSVSWYQQTPGQGLQFLFEYFSETQRNKGNFPGRFSGRQFSNSRSEMNVSTLELGDSALYLCASSFTGTEEQETQYFGPGTRLLVL.

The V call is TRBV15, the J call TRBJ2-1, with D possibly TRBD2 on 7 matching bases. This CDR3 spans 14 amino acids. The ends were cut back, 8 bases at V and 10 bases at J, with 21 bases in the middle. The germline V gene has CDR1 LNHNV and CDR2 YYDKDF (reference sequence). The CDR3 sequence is CATGLGGGGQEQFF. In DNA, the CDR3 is TGTGCCACCGGCCTTGGGGGAGGGGGGCAGGAGCAGTTCTTC.

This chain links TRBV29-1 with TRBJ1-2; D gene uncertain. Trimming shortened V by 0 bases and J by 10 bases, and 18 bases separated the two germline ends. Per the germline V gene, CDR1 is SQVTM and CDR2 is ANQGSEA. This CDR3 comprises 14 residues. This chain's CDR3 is CSVEDLGGLSAYTF. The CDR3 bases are TGCAGCGTTGAAGATCTGGGCGGCCTCAGTGCCTACACCTTC.

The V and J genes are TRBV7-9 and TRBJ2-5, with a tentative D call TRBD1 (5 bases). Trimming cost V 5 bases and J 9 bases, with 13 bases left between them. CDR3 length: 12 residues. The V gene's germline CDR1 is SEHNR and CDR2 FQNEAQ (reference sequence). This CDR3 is CASSPLEGAQYF. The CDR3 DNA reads TGTGCCAGCAGCCCACTCGAAGGGGCCCAGTACTTC.

This chain's CDR3 is CASSQEWRGSYNEQFF. CDR3 coding DNA: TGCGCCAGCAGCCAAGAGTGGCGGGGGTCCTACAATGAGCAGTTCTTC. This chain links TRBV4-3 with TRBJ2-1, with 7 bases fitting TRBD2. This CDR3 is built from 16 residues. Trimming took 0 bases from V and 1 from J; bases not matched to a gene: 3. Germline CDR1 and CDR2: LGHNA and YSLEER.

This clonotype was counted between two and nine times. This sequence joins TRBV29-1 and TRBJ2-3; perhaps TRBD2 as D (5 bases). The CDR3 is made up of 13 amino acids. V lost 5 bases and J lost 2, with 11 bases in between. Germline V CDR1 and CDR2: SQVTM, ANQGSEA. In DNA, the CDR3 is TGCAGCGTTCACGGGGTTTACACAGATACGCAGTATTTT. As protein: CSVHGVYTDTQYF.

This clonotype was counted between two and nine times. The CDR3 spells CASSFKPGNIQYF. The CDR3 coding sequence is TGTGCCAGCAGTTTCAAGCCCGGGAACATTCAGTACTTC. The chain links TRBV28 to TRBJ2-4; D not resolved. Germline assignment: CDR1 MDHEN and CDR2 SYDVKM. Deletions cut 3 bases from V and 7 bases from J, with 10 bases between. The CDR3 runs to 13 residues.

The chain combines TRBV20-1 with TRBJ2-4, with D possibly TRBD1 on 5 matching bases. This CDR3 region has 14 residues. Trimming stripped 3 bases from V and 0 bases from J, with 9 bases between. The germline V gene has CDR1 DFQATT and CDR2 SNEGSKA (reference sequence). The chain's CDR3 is CSASDRLAKNIQYF. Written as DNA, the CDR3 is TGCAGTGCTAGCGACAGATTAGCCAAAAACATTCAGTACTTC.

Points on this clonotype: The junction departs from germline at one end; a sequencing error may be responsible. CDR3 amino acids: CATSDLGQATTGELFF. CDR3 DNA sequence: TGTGCCACCAGCGATTTGGGACAGGCCACCACCGGGGAGCTGTTTTTT. The chain joins TRBV24-1 to TRBJ2-2; 8 nucleotides line up with TRBD1. CDR3 length: 16 amino acids. The V gene's germline CDR1 is KGHDR and CDR2 SFDVKD.

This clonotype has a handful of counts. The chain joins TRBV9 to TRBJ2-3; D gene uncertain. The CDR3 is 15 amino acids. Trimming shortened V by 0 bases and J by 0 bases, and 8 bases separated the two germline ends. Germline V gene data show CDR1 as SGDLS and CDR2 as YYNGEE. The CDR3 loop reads CASSVGGYSTDTQYF. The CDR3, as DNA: TGTGCCAGCAGCGTAGGAGGCTATAGCACAGATACGCAGTATTTT.